A selection of T cell receptor beta chains follows, all from one sample in a study of T-cell memory formation after mild COVID-19. A single record per CDR3 protein comes from TCRdb applying MiXCR to the 5' RACE reads. Counted here are approximately 350,000 distinct CDR3 sequences, under 15% occurring once; the ten biggest clones make up 20% to 25%. Sequenced material: PBMCs or a T cell subset sorted from them (not recorded which). The receptors here all came from a man aged 18 to 29 who had mild COVID-19 (a few samples of this study predate the infection). Cell type and time point are not known. CDR3s include the opening cysteine and the closing phenylalanine or tryptophan. A D gene is named only where the DNA matches it firmly. Expanded clones get a size class; other rows say once, few or many, or leave the size out.

TRBV5-1,TRBJ2-1,TRBD1,few,CASSQSGGHEQFF,TGCGCCAGCAGCCAGTCAGGGGGCCATGAGCAGTTCTTC
TRBV11-2,TRBJ2-1,-,many,CASSLEASSYNEQFF,TGTGCCAGCAGCTTAGAAGCGAGTTCCTACAATGAGCAGTTCTTC
TRBV4-1,TRBJ2-1,TRBD2,few,CASSQARGSGSHNEQFF,TGCGCCAGCAGCCAAGCCCGCGGTAGCGGGTCCCACAATGAGCAGTTCTTC
TRBV28,TRBJ2-5,-,-,CASSSMELPQETQYF,TGTGCCAGCAGTTCAATGGAACTTCCCCAAGAGACCCAGTACTTC
TRBV7-9,TRBJ1-4,-,many,CASSFGWATNEKLFF,TGTGCCAGCAGCTTCGGATGGGCAACTAATGAAAAACTGTTTTTT
TRBV20-1,TRBJ2-7,-,-,CSASRLYEQYF,TGCAGTGCTAGCCGACTCTACGAGCAGTACTTC
TRBV10-3,TRBJ2-3,TRBD2,many,CAMASGGALDTQYF,TGTGCCATGGCTAGCGGGGGGGCTCTAGATACGCAGTATTTT
TRBV5-5,TRBJ1-2,TRBD1,few,CASSLRTGSILGSHYGYTF,TGTGCCAGCAGCTTGAGGACAGGGTCAATTTTAGGTAGTCACTATGGCTACACCTTC
TRBV7-9,TRBJ2-1,TRBD2,few,CASSSNPRLAGGNEQFF,TGTGCCAGCAGCTCCAACCCCAGACTAGCGGGGGGCAATGAGCAGTTCTTC
TRBV5-1,TRBJ2-3,-,few,CASKGVRIEYF,TGCGCCAGCAAAGGGGTACGAATCGAGTATTTT
TRBV7-2,TRBJ2-7,TRBD2,-,CASGLLAAPYEQYF,TGTGCCAGCGGACTACTAGCGGCCCCCTACGAGCAGTACTTC
TRBV5-1,TRBJ1-1,-,few,CASRAGPNTEAFF,TGCGCCAGCAGGGCCGGGCCTAACACTGAAGCTTTCTTT
TRBV11-2,TRBJ1-5,-,many,CASSLVRMDSRLYSNQPQHF,TGTGCCAGCAGCTTAGTTCGTATGGACAGCCGCCTCTATAGCAATCAGCCCCAGCATTTT
TRBV24-1,TRBJ2-1,TRBD1,few,CATSDPDRGHHNEQFF,TGTGCCACCAGTGATCCGGACAGGGGACACCACAATGAGCAGTTCTTC
TRBV7-8,TRBJ2-1,-,few,CASSLLDSPVYNEQFF,TGTGCCAGCAGCCTACTCGACAGCCCCGTCTACAATGAGCAGTTCTTC
TRBV4-3,TRBJ1-1,-,few,CASSQDVGGGNTEAFF,TGCGCCAGCAGCCAAGACGTGGGAGGGGGGAACACTGAAGCTTTCTTT
TRBV30,TRBJ2-5,-,-,CAWSGWTKETQYF,TGTGCCTGGAGTGGTTGGACTAAAGAGACCCAGTACTTC
TRBV15,TRBJ1-4,TRBD1,many,CATSDRVTEKLFF,TGTGCCACCAGCGACAGGGTGACTGAAAAACTGTTTTTT
TRBV5-1,TRBJ1-5,-,-,CASAIGPESRQPQHF,TGCGCCAGCGCTATTGGACCGGAATCTCGACAGCCCCAGCATTTT
TRBV29-1,TRBJ2-3,-,few,CSTVGELTDTQYF,TGCAGCACTGTCGGGGAGCTCACAGATACGCAGTATTTT
TRBV15,TRBJ2-2,-,-,CATSARTGGRTGELFF,TGTGCCACCAGCGCCCGGACCGGGGGTCGAACCGGGGAGCTGTTTTTT
TRBV7-9,TRBJ2-6,-,few,CASSPRALGDSGANVLTF,TGTGCCAGCAGCCCCAGAGCCCTTGGGGACTCTGGGGCCAACGTCCTGACTTTC
TRBV9,TRBJ2-5,-,few,CASSVGLQETQYF,TGTGCCAGCAGCGTGGGGCTCCAAGAGACCCAGTACTTC